One and the same sample provided the 20 T cell receptor beta chains below, sequenced in a study of shared clonotypes between healthy human individuals. Produced via immunoSEQ multiplex PCR; TCRdb's table is partial and in-frame only. The data hold over 95,000 clones, with around 68% observed a single time. Sequencing input: memory CD8+ T cells sorted from blood. Subset noted: CD45RO+ cells pooled with CCR7-negative TemRA cells. The source of these receptors is a woman in her 30s in good health.

V and J are TRBV28 and TRBJ2-5; weak D call: TRBD2 (6 bases). The CDR3 has 15 amino acids. The germline V gene encodes CDR1 MDHEN and CDR2 SYDVKM. V dropped 3 bases and J dropped 2 bases, with 13 bases sitting between them. The CDR3 DNA reads TGTGCCAGCAGTTTGACCGGTGGGGGGCAAGAGACCCAGTACTTC. Encoded protein: CASSLTGGGQETQYF.

About this clone: One base away lies a much larger clone, so this may be a sequencing read error. At the DNA level, this CDR3 is encoded by other sequences in the same sample as well. The chain uses TRBV7-9 and TRBJ2-1; 8 nucleotides agree with TRBD2. Germline CDR1 reads SEHNR; CDR2 reads FQNEAQ (reference sequence). This CDR3 has 16 amino acids. The trim removed 5 bases at V and 0 bases at J, leaving 6 bases unmatched. The CDR3 region has the DNA TGTGCCAGCAGCCCCCGCGGGGGGAGCTCCTACAATGAGCAGTTCTTC. This codes for CASSPRGGSSYNEQFF.

This chain uses TRBV7-9 with TRBJ2-2; 9 nucleotides align to TRBD2. V was pared by 4 bases and J by 5 bases, with 11 bases of the junction left unmatched. CDR3 length: 17 residues. Per germline, CDR1 SEHNR and CDR2 FQNEAQ (reference sequence). The chain's CDR3 is CASSSLEGGRETGELFF. The CDR3 DNA reads TGTGCCAGCAGCTCCCTTGAGGGCGGGAGGGAGACCGGGGAGCTGTTTTTT. The full variable domain, with the rest looked up from reference TRBV7-9 and TRBJ2-2, is DTGVSQNPRHKITKRGQNVTFRCDPISEHNRLYWYRQTLGQGPEFLTYFQNEAQLEKSRLLSDRFSAERPKGSFSTLEIQRTEQGDSAMYLCASSSLEGGRETGELFFGEGSRLTVL.

The CDR3: CASSFSDKVGYEQYF. The CDR3 DNA reads TGTGCCAGCAGTTTCTCCGACAAGGTAGGCTACGAGCAGTACTTC. The chain combines TRBV28 with TRBJ2-7; D remains ambiguous. V gave up 3 bases and J gave up 3 bases, with 15 bases separating them. CDR3 length: 15 amino acids. The germline gives CDR1 MDHEN, CDR2 SYDVKM.

This clone has ten or more counts. This chain connects TRBV19 to TRBJ2-6; D may match TRBD1 or TRBD2 (5 bases each). Deletions cut 3 bases from V and 0 bases from J, with 9 bases between. Germline V gives CDR1 LNHDA, CDR2 SQIVND (reference sequence). This CDR3 is 16 amino acids long. The CDR3 DNA sequence: TGTGCCAGTAGTATTGGGGACGGCTCTGGGGCCAACGTCCTGACTTTC. This sequence encodes CASSIGDGSGANVLTF.

This chain uses TRBV19 with TRBJ2-3; 12 nucleotides line up with TRBD1. The J segment lost 8 bases and the V segment lost 6 bases, leaving 6 bases of the junction unmatched. This CDR3 contains 14 residues. Germline CDR1 LNHDA, CDR2 SQIVND (reference sequence). For the CDR3, the DNA is TGTGCCAGTAGCCCGGGACAGGGGGCAGGTACGCAGTATTTT. It codes for CASSPGQGAGTQYF.

V usage is TRBV4-1 and J usage is TRBJ2-7; possibly TRBD2 for D (6 bases). V was trimmed by 0 bases and J by 0 bases, leaving 9 bases between them. Germline V lookup: CDR1 MGHRA, CDR2 YSYEKL. The CDR3 is 15 residues long. CDR3 nucleotides: TGCGCCAGCAGCCAAGAGGAGGGCAACTCCTACGAGCAGTACTTC. Its protein product is CASSQEEGNSYEQYF.

The V gene is TRBV11-2, the J gene TRBJ2-2, with 8 bases lining up with TRBD2. Germline CDR1 is SGHAT and CDR2 is FQNNGV. The CDR3 runs to 17 residues. The V segment lost 0 bases and the J segment 5 bases; nucleotides outside the gene matches: 8. Here the CDR3 reads CASSLDLSGRGTGELFF. CDR3 in DNA: TGTGCCAGCAGCTTAGATTTAAGCGGGAGAGGAACCGGGGAGCTGTTTTTT.

V gene TRBV19 combines with J gene TRBJ2-1; 9 bases fit TRBD2. Germline loops: CDR1 LNHDA, CDR2 SQIVND (reference sequence). The CDR3 consists of 16 residues. Trimming cost V 5 bases and J 3 bases; bases outside gene matches: 8. The CDR3 DNA follows: TGTGCCAGTAGTCCAATAGCGGGAGCTAACTACAATGAGCAGTTCTTC. Translation: CASSPIAGANYNEQFF. Full variable domain (rest looked up from reference TRBV19 and TRBJ2-1): DGGITQSPKYLFRKEGQNVTLSCEQNLNHDAMYWYRQDPGQGLRLIYYSQIVNDFQKGDIAEGYSVSREKKESFPLTVTSAQKNPTAFYLCASSPIAGANYNEQFFGPGTRLTVL.

The rearrangement joins TRBV5-1 to TRBJ1-1, with a tentative D call TRBD1 (5 bases). Trimming removed 3 bases from V and 5 bases from J, with 17 bases in between. There are 15 residues in the CDR3. The germline V gene has CDR1 SGHRS and CDR2 YFSETQ. The CDR3 sequence is CASSSRSGTHTEAFF. The CDR3 DNA reads as TGCGCCAGCAGCTCGCGGTCAGGGACCCATACTGAAGCTTTCTTT.

The chain links TRBV6-1 to TRBJ1-2, with 7 bases matching TRBD1. V was clipped by 2 bases and J by 5 bases; unmatched bases: 14. The germline V gene has CDR1 MNHNS and CDR2 SASEGT. The CDR3 length is 17 residues. CDR3 DNA sequence: TGTGCCAGCAGTGAACCAGGACAGGTTGGATTTGGTTATGGCTACACCTTC. As protein: CASSEPGQVGFGYGYTF.

This chain joins TRBV2 and TRBJ2-7; TRBD2 agrees at 14 bases. The CDR3 sequence is 15 residues long. The V gene end was trimmed by 4 bases and the J gene end by 4 bases; junction bases not matched to a gene: 3. Germline V gene sequence: CDR1 SNHLY, CDR2 FYNNEI. The CDR3 protein is CASSVGLAGVYEQYF. The CDR3 DNA sequence: TGTGCCAGCAGTGTGGGACTAGCGGGAGTGTACGAGCAGTACTTC.

This rearrangement joins TRBV6-1 to TRBJ2-1; 13 nucleotides match TRBD2. CDR3 size: 16 residues. Trimming at V came to 4 bases and at J to 6 bases, leaving 6 bases not matched to a gene. Germline V gene data show CDR1 as MNHNS and CDR2 as SASEGT. The CDR3 spells CASSAGTSGVPNEQFF. CDR3 DNA sequence: TGTGCCAGCAGTGCCGGGACTAGCGGGGTACCCAATGAGCAGTTCTTC.

V usage is TRBV27 and J usage is TRBJ2-7; no reliable D call. Trimming shortened V by 5 bases and J by 5 bases, and 22 bases separated the two germline ends. CDR3 length: 16 amino acids. Germline V gives CDR1 MNHEY, CDR2 SMNVEV (reference sequence). The CDR3, as DNA: TGTGCCAGCAGTCCCGGGCCAGGCCGATTCTTTGACGAGCAGTACTTC. Amino acid sequence: CASSPGPGRFFDEQYF.

The rearrangement joins TRBV5-1 to TRBJ2-2; the D gene is possibly TRBD2 (6 bases). Germline CDR1 is SGHRS and CDR2 is YFSETQ. The CDR3 extends over 14 amino acids. Deletions cut 0 bases from V and 7 bases from J, with 10 bases between. The CDR3 is CASSLVGEDGELFF. In DNA, the CDR3 is TGCGCCAGCAGCTTGGTAGGGGAGGACGGGGAGCTGTTTTTT.

The chain combines TRBV25-1 with TRBJ1-1; unclear D gene. Trimming cost V 4 bases and J 4 bases, with 10 bases left between them. This CDR3 spans 13 amino acids. In germline, CDR1 is MGHDK, CDR2 SYGVNS. The CDR3 reads CASSGPIGTEAFF. CDR3 nucleotides: TGTGCCAGCAGTGGCCCTATAGGCACTGAAGCTTTCTTT.

J is TRBJ2-6 and V is TRBV27; D remains unclear. The CDR3 spans 18 residues. Per the germline V gene, CDR1 is MNHEY and CDR2 is SMNVEV (reference sequence). V was clipped by 3 bases and J by 5 bases, with 20 bases between them. The CDR3 loop reads CASSFLSWLQSRANVLTF. The DNA for the CDR3 is TGTGCCAGCAGTTTCCTTAGCTGGCTACAAAGTCGGGCCAACGTCCTGACTTTC.

This rearrangement joins TRBV28 to TRBJ2-1; 14 nucleotides align to TRBD2. CDR3 length: 17 amino acids. V was pared by 5 bases and J by 4 bases, with 7 bases of the junction left unmatched. In germline, CDR1 is MDHEN, CDR2 SYDVKM. This CDR3 is CASSPWTSGRLYNEQFF. CDR3 nucleotides: TGTGCCAGCAGTCCTTGGACTAGCGGGAGGTTGTACAATGAGCAGTTCTTC.

The rearrangement uses TRBV5-4 and TRBJ1-2; D not certain. V was trimmed by 4 bases and J by 2 bases, leaving 12 bases between them. The CDR3 spans 14 residues. From germline, CDR1 is SGHNT and CDR2 YYREEE (reference sequence). CDR3 loop: CASSASPENYGYTF. In nucleotides, the CDR3 is TGTGCCAGCAGCGCCTCTCCAGAAAACTATGGCTACACCTTC.

The chain couples TRBV9 to TRBJ1-1, with a weak D call TRBD1 (5 bases). The V gene lost 0 bases and the J gene lost 6 bases, with 9 bases spanning the gap. Germline V CDR1 and CDR2: SGDLS, YYNGEE. The CDR3 totals 13 residues. CDR3 residues: CASSVGDSPEAFF. DNA for the CDR3: TGTGCCAGCAGCGTAGGAGACAGCCCTGAAGCTTTCTTT.